One and the same sample provided the 21 T cell receptor beta chains below, sequenced in a study of T cell responses to AZD1222 COVID-19 vaccine. Method: immunoSEQ multiplex PCR; TCRdb's copy keeps in-frame clones and lacks some. Among around 140,000 clones, more than 75% were seen once, and the ten largest hold 1% to 1.4%. The sequencing used peripheral blood, collected 28 days after the second AZD1222 dose. The receptors originated from an adult who received the AZD1222 COVID-19 vaccine.

This sequence joins TRBV29-1 and TRBJ1-1; maybe TRBD1 (6 bases). CDR1 is SQVTM and CDR2 is ANQGSEA in the germline V gene. This CDR3 has 13 amino acids. Trimming took 7 bases from V and 2 from J, leaving 14 bases between them. CDR3 nucleotides: TGCAGCGGCCTCAGGGGACCCAACACTGAAGCTTTCTTT. Residues: CSGLRGPNTEAFF. Based on the CDR3 plus reference TRBV29-1 and TRBJ1-1, the full variable domain is SAVISQKPSRDICQRGTSLTIQCQVDSQVTMMFWYRQQPGQSLTLIATANQGSEATYESGFVIDKFPISRPNLTFSTLTVSNMSPEDSSIYLCSGLRGPNTEAFFGQGTRLTVV.

This chain connects TRBV7-2 to TRBJ2-7; a weak D match, TRBD1 (6 bases). Germline V gene data show CDR1 as SGHTA and CDR2 as FQGNSA. The CDR3 sequence is 13 residues long. Trimming left V 3 bases short and J 11 bases short, with 17 bases between. The CDR3 loop is CASSFDRQGMKYF. The CDR3 DNA reads as TGTGCCAGCAGCTTCGATCGTCAGGGGATGAAGTACTTC.

The chain joins TRBV4-1 to TRBJ1-2, with 7 bases identical to TRBD1. Germline trimming cut 1 base from V and 10 bases from J; bases unmatched to any gene: 9. Germline V gene sequence: CDR1 MGHRA, CDR2 YSYEKL. This CDR3 is 14 amino acids long. CDR3 in amino acids: CASSQVGTVSSYTF. The DNA of the CDR3 is TGCGCCAGCAGCCAAGTCGGGACAGTGTCCTCCTACACCTTC.

This chain links TRBV5-1 with TRBJ1-2; 8 nucleotides align to TRBD1. The CDR3 consists of 14 residues. Germline V gives CDR1 SGHRS, CDR2 YFSETQ. The J segment lost 11 bases and the V segment lost 3 bases, leaving 12 bases of the junction unmatched. The chain's CDR3 is CASSSPGTGARYTF. The CDR3 bases are TGCGCCAGCAGCTCCCCCGGGACAGGAGCCAGGTACACCTTC.

V gene TRBV9 combines with J gene TRBJ1-1, with a weak D call TRBD1 (6 bases). With 3 bases removed from V and 4 bases from J, the gap between germline ends came to 10 bases. The CDR3 consists of 13 residues. Germline CDR1 is SGDLS and CDR2 is YYNGEE. For the CDR3, the DNA is TGTGCCAGCAGCGCTACAGGGAGCACTGAAGCTTTCTTT. Translated: CASSATGSTEAFF. The full variable domain, rest sourced from reference TRBV9 and TRBJ1-1, is DSGVTQTPKHLITATGQRVTLRCSPRSGDLSVYWYQQSLDQGLQFLIQYYNGEERAKGNILERFSAQQFPDLHSELNLSSLELGDSALYFCASSATGSTEAFFGQGTRLTVV.

The sample holds a few counts of this clone. The gene calls are TRBV2 and TRBJ1-4; D perhaps matches TRBD1 (6 bases). This CDR3 region has 14 residues. Germline V gives CDR1 SNHLY, CDR2 FYNNEI. Trimming removed 6 bases at V and 6 bases at J, with 14 bases between. The chain's CDR3 is CASRNRVGDEKLFF. DNA of the CDR3: TGTGCCAGCAGGAACAGGGTGGGGGATGAAAAACTGTTTTTT.

The chain joins TRBV30 to TRBJ2-1, with 8 bases identical to TRBD2. Germline V gene data show CDR1 as GTSNPN and CDR2 as SVGIG (reference sequence). V shed 1 base and J 9 bases; nucleotides not matched to a gene: 8. The CDR3 loop spans 14 amino acids. The CDR3 DNA reads TGTGCCTGGAGTGAGCGGGAGTATCCCCCTGAGCAGTTCTTC. It specifies CAWSEREYPPEQFF.

This clone was picked up one time. The chain recombines TRBV5-1 with TRBJ1-1, with a weak D call TRBD1 (5 bases). The germline gives CDR1 SGHRS, CDR2 YFSETQ. The ends were cut back, 4 bases at V and 5 bases at J, with 18 bases in the middle. The CDR3 contains 15 residues. The CDR3 protein is CASSRGDAGNTEAFF. The CDR3 DNA follows: TGCGCCAGCAGCAGAGGGGACGCAGGAAATACTGAAGCTTTCTTT.

Here the CDR3 reads CASSELGKDQPQHF. The CDR3 coding sequence is TGTGCCAGCAGTGAACTGGGAAAGGATCAGCCCCAGCATTTT. This sequence joins TRBV6-1 and TRBJ1-5; D is uncertain. The CDR3 covers 14 residues. Trimming took off 2 bases at V and 5 bases at J, with 10 bases between the two ends. Germline loops: CDR1 MNHNS, CDR2 SASEGT.

The chain has TRBV5-1 and TRBJ1-6, with 11 nucleotides matching TRBD1. CDR1 SGHRS and CDR2 YFSETQ come from the germline V gene. The CDR3 covers 15 residues. Trimming removed 4 bases from V and 6 bases from J; junction bases left unmatched: 3. CDR3 amino acids: CASSRDRGSNSPLHF. The CDR3 region has the DNA TGCGCCAGCAGCAGGGACAGGGGGAGTAATTCACCCCTCCACTTT.

V and J are TRBV5-6 and TRBJ2-7, with unresolved D. The CDR3 has 16 amino acids. V was pared by 4 bases and J by 2 bases, with 19 bases between. Germline values: CDR1 SGHDT, CDR2 YYEEEE. Here the CDR3 DNA reads TGTGCCAGCAGCGCCCCACTTGGAAGTTACCCCTACGAGCAGTACTTC. As protein: CASSAPLGSYPYEQYF.

This chain uses TRBV3-1 (or the pseudogene TRBV3-2) with TRBJ2-5; weak D call: TRBD2 (5 bases). This CDR3 comprises 15 residues. In germline, CDR1 is LGHDT, CDR2 YNNKEL (reference sequence). Trimming shortened V by 4 bases and J by 4 bases, and 16 bases separated the two germline ends. This CDR3 reads CASSPGILAAETQYF. DNA for the CDR3: TGTGCCAGCAGCCCCGGGATTCTAGCAGCAGAGACCCAGTACTTC.

V and J are TRBV29-1 and TRBJ1-5; the D gene is possibly TRBD1 (5 bases). Trimming took off 7 bases at V and 4 bases at J, with 14 bases between the two ends. The CDR3 is made up of 13 amino acids. Germline loops: CDR1 SQVTM, CDR2 ANQGSEA. CDR3 nucleotide sequence: TGCAGCGCCTGGGGCGGGGGGAATCAGCCCCAGCATTTT. The encoded protein is CSAWGGGNQPQHF.

The rearrangement links TRBV6-5 to TRBJ2-6; 9 bases are shared with TRBD1. V dropped 8 bases and J dropped 0; count of bases not matched to a gene: 2. Germline CDR1 is MNHEY and CDR2 is SVGAGI. CDR3 length: 15 residues. Here the CDR3 reads CASLTGGSGANVLTF. The CDR3 nucleotides read TGTGCCAGCTTGACAGGGGGCTCTGGGGCCAACGTCCTGACTTTC.

The chain employs TRBV9 and TRBJ1-3; D is perhaps TRBD1 (5 bases). Germline V gene lookup returns CDR1 SGDLS and CDR2 YYNGEE. The CDR3 consists of 17 residues. With 0 bases removed from V and 2 bases from J, the gap between germline ends came to 15 bases. This chain's CDR3 is CASSVGSGNRAGNTIYF. CDR3 coding DNA: TGTGCCAGCAGCGTAGGATCAGGGAATAGGGCTGGAAACACCATATATTTT.

This sequence joins TRBV27 and TRBJ2-7; 7 bases line up with TRBD2. With 3 bases clipped from V and 2 bases from J, the junction kept 7 bases outside the gene matches. The CDR3 has 15 amino acids. The germline gives CDR1 MNHEY, CDR2 SMNVEV (reference sequence). Written as DNA, the CDR3 is TGTGCCAGCAGTTTCGACTCCCGGGGGGCCTACGAGCAGTACTTC. Encoded protein: CASSFDSRGAYEQYF.

The chain links TRBV15 to TRBJ2-6, with no clear D. The germline V gene encodes CDR1 LNHNV and CDR2 YYDKDF (reference sequence). Trimming cost V 1 base and J 0 bases, with 16 bases left between them. The CDR3 extends over 19 amino acids. CDR3 in DNA: TGTGCCACCAGCAGAGGACGCAGCCAAAAGGTCTCTGGGGCCAACGTCCTGACTTTC. Translated, it gives CATSRGRSQKVSGANVLTF.

This clone was seen a single time. CDR3 bases: TGTGCCAGCAGCCAGAGGGGGAGACTAGCAATCACCGGGGAGCTGTTTTTT. Translated, it gives CASSQRGRLAITGELFF. The rearrangement uses TRBV3-1 (or the pseudogene TRBV3-2) and TRBJ2-2; maybe TRBD2 (7 bases). The CDR3 loop spans 17 amino acids. Trimming stripped 3 bases from V and 4 bases from J, with 18 bases between. The germline V gene encodes CDR1 LGHDT and CDR2 YNNKEL (reference sequence).

The CDR3 DNA follows: TGTGCCAGCAGCTTAGACAGGCAGGGCAATAATTCACCCCTCCACTTT. Protein product: CASSLDRQGNNSPLHF. The chain couples TRBV7-6 to TRBJ1-6; D might be TRBD1 (5 bases). The germline V and J ends were trimmed by 1 base and 5 bases, with 12 bases remaining between them. The germline V gene encodes CDR1 SGHVS and CDR2 FNYEAQ. The CDR3 spans 16 residues.

The rearrangement uses TRBV24-1 and TRBJ1-2; D gene uncertain. Per germline, CDR1 KGHDR and CDR2 SFDVKD. Trimming shortened V by 6 bases and J by 7 bases, and 14 bases separated the two germline ends. The CDR3 contains 13 residues. Written as DNA, the CDR3 is TGTGCCACCAGTTCGGCAACTATTCGTGGCTACACCTTC. Translation: CATSSATIRGYTF.

This sequence joins TRBV5-1 and TRBJ1-4, with 8 bases identical to TRBD1. Germline V CDR1 and CDR2: SGHRS, YFSETQ. J lost 12 bases, V lost 1 base, and 5 bases had no gene match. The CDR3 is made up of 13 amino acids. The CDR3 loop reads CASSLREQGELFF. DNA for the CDR3: TGCGCCAGCAGCTTGCGGGAACAGGGGGAACTGTTTTTT.